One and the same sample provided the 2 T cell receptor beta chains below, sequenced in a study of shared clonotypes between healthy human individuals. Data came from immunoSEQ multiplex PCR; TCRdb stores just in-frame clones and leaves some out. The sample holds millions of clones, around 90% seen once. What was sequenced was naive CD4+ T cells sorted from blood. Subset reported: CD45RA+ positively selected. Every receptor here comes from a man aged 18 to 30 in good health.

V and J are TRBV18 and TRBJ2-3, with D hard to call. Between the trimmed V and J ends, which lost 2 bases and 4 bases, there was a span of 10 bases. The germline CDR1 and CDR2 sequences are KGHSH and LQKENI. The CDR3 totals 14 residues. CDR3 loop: CASSPDLLSDTQYF. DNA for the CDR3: TGTGCCAGCTCACCAGATTTACTCTCAGATACGCAGTATTTT.

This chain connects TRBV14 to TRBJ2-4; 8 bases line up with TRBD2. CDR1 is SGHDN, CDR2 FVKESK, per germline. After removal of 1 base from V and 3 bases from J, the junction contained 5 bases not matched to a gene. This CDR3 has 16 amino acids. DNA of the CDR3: TGTGCCAGCAGCCAAGTTCCGGGGGGGAACAAAAACATTCAGTACTTC. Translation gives CASSQVPGGNKNIQYF.